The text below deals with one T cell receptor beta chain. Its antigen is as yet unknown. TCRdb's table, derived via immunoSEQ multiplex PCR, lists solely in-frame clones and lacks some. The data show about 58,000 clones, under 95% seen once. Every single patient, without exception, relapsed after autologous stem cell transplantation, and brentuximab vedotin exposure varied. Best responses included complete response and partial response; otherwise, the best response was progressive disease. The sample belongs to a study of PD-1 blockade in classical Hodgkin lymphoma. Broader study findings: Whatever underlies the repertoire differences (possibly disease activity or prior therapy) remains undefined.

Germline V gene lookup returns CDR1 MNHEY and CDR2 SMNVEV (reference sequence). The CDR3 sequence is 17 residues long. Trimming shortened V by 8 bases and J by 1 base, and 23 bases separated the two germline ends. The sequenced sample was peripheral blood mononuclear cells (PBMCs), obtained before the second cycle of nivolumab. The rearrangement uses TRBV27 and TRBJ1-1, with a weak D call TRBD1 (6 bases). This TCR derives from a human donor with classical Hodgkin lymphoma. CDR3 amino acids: CASGLRHGGGANTEAFF. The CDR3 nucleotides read TGTGCCAGCGGACTCCGACACGGCGGGGGGGCGAACACTGAAGCTTTCTTT.